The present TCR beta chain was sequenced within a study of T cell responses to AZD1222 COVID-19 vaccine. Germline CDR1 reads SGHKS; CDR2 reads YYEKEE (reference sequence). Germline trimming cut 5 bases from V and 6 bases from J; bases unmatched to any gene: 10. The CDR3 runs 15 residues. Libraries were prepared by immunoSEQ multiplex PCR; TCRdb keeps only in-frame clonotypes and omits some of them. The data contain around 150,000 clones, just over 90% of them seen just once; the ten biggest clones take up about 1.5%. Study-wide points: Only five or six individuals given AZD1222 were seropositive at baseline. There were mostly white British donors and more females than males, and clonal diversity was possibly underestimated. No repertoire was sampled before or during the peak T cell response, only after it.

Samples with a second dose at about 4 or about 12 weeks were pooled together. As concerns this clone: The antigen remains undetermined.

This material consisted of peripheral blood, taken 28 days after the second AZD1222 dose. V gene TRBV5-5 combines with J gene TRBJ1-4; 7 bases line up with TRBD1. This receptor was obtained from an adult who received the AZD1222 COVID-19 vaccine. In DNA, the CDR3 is TGTGCCAGCAGATATAGAGGGGGCCGGGATGAAAAACTGTTTTTT. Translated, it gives CASRYRGGRDEKLFF.